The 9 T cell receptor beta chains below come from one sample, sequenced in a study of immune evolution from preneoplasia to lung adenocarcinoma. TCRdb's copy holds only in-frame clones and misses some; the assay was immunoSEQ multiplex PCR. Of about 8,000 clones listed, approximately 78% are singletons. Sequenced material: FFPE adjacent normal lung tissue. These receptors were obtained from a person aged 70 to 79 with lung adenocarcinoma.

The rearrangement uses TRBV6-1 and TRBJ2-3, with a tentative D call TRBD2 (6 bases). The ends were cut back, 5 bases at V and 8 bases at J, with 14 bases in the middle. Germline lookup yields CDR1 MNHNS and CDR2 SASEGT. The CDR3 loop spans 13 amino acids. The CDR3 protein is CASSPTSRATQYF. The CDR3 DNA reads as TGTGCCAGCAGTCCCACTAGCAGGGCTACGCAGTATTTT.

The CDR3 here is CASSRGVGQGGYEQYF. As DNA, the CDR3 is TGTGCCAGCAGTCGCGGGGTAGGTCAGGGGGGATACGAGCAGTACTTC. The chain is built from TRBV7-9 and TRBJ2-7; D may be TRBD1 (7 bases). The V end lost 6 bases, the J end lost 4 bases, and 22 bases lay between the germline ends. This CDR3 is 16 amino acids long. Germline V gene lookup returns CDR1 SEHNR and CDR2 FQNEAQ (reference sequence).

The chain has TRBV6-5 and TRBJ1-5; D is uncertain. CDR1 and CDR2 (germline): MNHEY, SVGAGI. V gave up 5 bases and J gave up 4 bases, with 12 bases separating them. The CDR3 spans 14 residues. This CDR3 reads CASSSVNLNQPQHF. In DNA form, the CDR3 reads TGTGCCAGCAGTAGCGTAAACCTGAATCAGCCCCAGCATTTT.

For the CDR3, the DNA is TGCGCCAGCAGCTTGGAACTATCTATAACAGATACGCAGTATTTT. It translates to CASSLELSITDTQYF. The chain combines TRBV5-1 with TRBJ2-3; D remains unclear. The CDR3 is 15 residues long. From germline, CDR1 is SGHRS and CDR2 YFSETQ. V shed 0 bases and J shed 3 bases, with 11 bases lying between them.

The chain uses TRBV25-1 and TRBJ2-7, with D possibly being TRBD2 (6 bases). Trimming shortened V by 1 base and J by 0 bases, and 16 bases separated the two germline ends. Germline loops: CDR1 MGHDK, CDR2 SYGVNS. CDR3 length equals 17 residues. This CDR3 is CASSESRTSRSSYEQYF. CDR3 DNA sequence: TGTGCCAGCAGTGAATCCCGTACTAGCCGGAGCTCCTACGAGCAGTACTTC.

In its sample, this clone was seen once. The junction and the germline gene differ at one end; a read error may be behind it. The CDR3, as DNA: TGTGCCACTAGCAACTCTGGGGCCAACGTCCTGACTTTC. Its translation: CATSNSGANVLTF. The V gene is TRBV15, the J gene TRBJ2-6, with D unresolved. The CDR3 consists of 13 residues. Germline V gene sequence: CDR1 LNHNV, CDR2 YYDKDF (reference sequence).

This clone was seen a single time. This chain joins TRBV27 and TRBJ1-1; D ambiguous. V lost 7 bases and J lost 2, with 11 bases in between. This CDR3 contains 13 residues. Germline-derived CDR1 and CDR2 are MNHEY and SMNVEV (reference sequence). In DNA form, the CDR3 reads TGTGCCAGCACCAAAGGGCCAAACACTGAAGCTTTCTTT. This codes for CASTKGPNTEAFF.

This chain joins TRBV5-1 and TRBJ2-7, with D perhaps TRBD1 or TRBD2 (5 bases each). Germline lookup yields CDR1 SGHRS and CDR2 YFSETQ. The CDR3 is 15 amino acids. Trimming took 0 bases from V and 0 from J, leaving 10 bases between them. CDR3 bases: TGCGCCAGCAGCTTGGGGCCTGGGGGCTCCTACGAGCAGTACTTC. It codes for CASSLGPGGSYEQYF.

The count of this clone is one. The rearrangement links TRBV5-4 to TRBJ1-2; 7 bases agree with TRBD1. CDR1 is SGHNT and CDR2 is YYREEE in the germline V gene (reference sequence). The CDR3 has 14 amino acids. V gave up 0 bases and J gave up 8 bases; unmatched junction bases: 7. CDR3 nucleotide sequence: TGTGCCAGCAGCTTGGCGACAGGGTTGCGGGGCTACACCTTC. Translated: CASSLATGLRGYTF.